The clone carrying this T cell receptor (beta chain) was found a few times. As yet, its antigen is unknown. The data originate from a study of CD8 T cells in ankylosing spondylitis. Study-wide findings and caveats: For ankylosing spondylitis blood, a TCR beta motif of several highly homologous variants appeared characteristic.

The germline V and J ends were trimmed by 2 bases and 3 bases, with 13 bases remaining between them. This CDR3 is 16 amino acids long. Researchers built TCR beta libraries using quantitative 5'-RACE with molecular barcodes. From the 5' RACE reads, TCRdb called clonotypes with MiXCR, one entry per CDR3 protein. The table has about 360,000 distinct CDR3 sequences, 20% to 25% seen once. Sequenced sample: blood, either unsorted or a sorted T cell fraction (not recorded which). The V and J genes are TRBV12-3 or TRBV12-4 and TRBJ2-2, with a tentative D call TRBD2 (5 bases). This receptor was obtained from a male donor with ankylosing spondylitis or in good health (not recorded which). The CDR3 loop is CASSLKVSRDTGELFF. The CDR3 bases are TGTGCCAGCAGTTTAAAGGTCTCGAGGGACACCGGGGAGCTGTTTTTT.